Below are 11 T cell receptor beta chains sequenced from a single sample in a study of cytomegalovirus exposure and HLA in healthy donors. 13 Jbeta primers and 60 Vbeta primers were used for the PCR. Some clones are missing from TCRdb's copy, which holds only in-frame ones; the method was immunoSEQ multiplex PCR. Among 180,000 or so clones listed, over 65% were seen once. The sequencing input was PBMCs. All receptors derive from a female donor in good health and CMV-seronegative.

V is TRBV6-5 and J is TRBJ1-2; weak D call: TRBD1 (6 bases). In germline, CDR1 is MNHEY, CDR2 SVGAGI. The CDR3 spans 14 residues. Between the trimmed V and J ends, which lost 0 bases and 8 bases, there was a span of 13 bases. CDR3 in amino acids: CASSYSRTAGGYTF. In DNA form, the CDR3 reads TGTGCCAGCAGTTACTCGCGGACAGCTGGCGGCTACACCTTC.

V and J are TRBV7-3 and TRBJ1-1, with a tentative D call TRBD1 (5 bases). The V gene's germline CDR1 is SGHTA and CDR2 FQGTGA. The CDR3 is made up of 13 amino acids. Trimming took 2 bases from V and 2 from J, leaving 6 bases between them. CDR3 residues: CASSLDSNTEAFF. The CDR3, as DNA: TGTGCCAGCAGCTTAGACAGTAACACTGAAGCTTTCTTT.

This chain uses TRBV7-2 with TRBJ2-7, with 7 bases identical to TRBD2. V trimming: 2 bases; J trimming: 0 bases; junction bases outside the gene matches: 4. Germline CDR1 and CDR2: SGHTA and FQGNSA. The CDR3 has 15 residues. Here the CDR3 reads CASSLKRGPSYEQYF. The CDR3, as DNA: TGTGCCAGCAGCTTAAAGCGGGGCCCCTCCTACGAGCAGTACTTC.

The gene calls are TRBV28 and TRBJ1-2; TRBD1 matches at 8 bases. This CDR3 contains 14 residues. Germline V CDR1 and CDR2: MDHEN, SYDVKM. V gave up 3 bases and J gave up 8 bases; unmatched junction bases: 8. The CDR3 bases are TGTGCCAGCAGTTTTTCCCGGACAGGGATCGGCTACACCTTC. Translation: CASSFSRTGIGYTF.

The chain combines TRBV18 with TRBJ2-7; D possibly corresponds to TRBD2 (6 bases). This CDR3 spans 14 amino acids. V lost 4 bases and J lost 6, with 16 bases in between. The germline CDR1 and CDR2 sequences are KGHSH and LQKENI. The CDR3: CASSRNSKEGEQYF. The CDR3 region has the DNA TGTGCCAGCTCACGTAACTCTAAGGAGGGCGAGCAGTACTTC.

This rearrangement joins TRBV10-3 to TRBJ2-7; a possible D gene is TRBD2 (6 bases). This CDR3 contains 15 residues. Per germline, CDR1 ENHRY and CDR2 SYGVKD. V dropped 4 bases and J dropped 2 bases, with 15 bases sitting between them. The CDR3 loop is CAISGSSGSPYEQYF. The CDR3 bases are TGTGCCATCAGTGGAAGTAGCGGTAGTCCCTACGAGCAGTACTTC.

CDR3 DNA sequence: TGTGCCATACGACAGGGGGGCCTCAACACCGGGGAGCTGTTTTTT. It codes for CAIRQGGLNTGELFF. The V call is TRBV7-9, the J call TRBJ2-2; 9 bases agree with TRBD1. Germline lookup yields CDR1 SEHNR and CDR2 FQNEAQ (reference sequence). The CDR3 contains 15 residues. The V and J ends lost 10 bases and 2 bases, in that order; junction bases with no gene match: 8. The variable domain in full, completed from reference TRBV7-9 and TRBJ2-2, reads DTGVSQNPRHKITKRGQNVTFRCDPISEHNRLYWYRQTLGQGPEFLTYFQNEAQLEKSRLLSDRFSAERPKGSFSTLEIQRTEQGDSAMYLCAIRQGGLNTGELFFGEGSRLTVL.

This rearrangement joins TRBV7-2 to TRBJ2-1; TRBD2 aligns across 7 bases. Germline V gene data show CDR1 as SGHTA and CDR2 as FQGNSA. The V and J ends lost 6 bases and 9 bases, in that order; junction bases with no gene match: 8. This CDR3 has 13 residues. CDR3 coding DNA: TGTGCCAGCAGTGCTAACCCGGGAGGTGAGCAGTTCTTC. Protein: CASSANPGGEQFF.

The chain links TRBV11-2 to TRBJ2-1; D is unclear. This CDR3 region has 14 residues. Trimming stripped 5 bases from V and 2 bases from J, with 10 bases between. Germline CDR1 SGHAT, CDR2 FQNNGV. CDR3 bases: TGTGCCAGCAGCGGCGGCAGTCCCTACAATGAGCAGTTCTTC. Its protein product is CASSGGSPYNEQFF.

The chain uses TRBV4-3 and TRBJ2-7; the match to TRBD2 covers 13 bases. The CDR3 runs 16 residues. The V and J ends lost 3 bases and 3 bases, in that order; junction bases with no gene match: 5. Per germline, CDR1 LGHNA and CDR2 YSLEER. CDR3 sequence reads: CASSHSWTSGSYEQYF. Here the CDR3 DNA reads TGCGCCAGCAGCCATTCCTGGACTAGCGGGAGCTACGAGCAGTACTTC.

The chain links TRBV4-3 to TRBJ2-3, with 9 positions matching TRBD2. Unmatched junction bases numbered 8, after V lost 5 bases and J lost 5 bases. The germline V gene has CDR1 LGHNA and CDR2 YSLEER. The CDR3 is 15 amino acids. The DNA for the CDR3 is TGCGCCAGCAGCGGGGCGGGACTAGCCCGAGATACGCAGTATTTT. Translation gives CASSGAGLARDTQYF.